The rows below give T cell receptor beta chains drawn from one sample of a study of T cells after posttransplantation cyclophosphamide. The table came from immunoSEQ multiplex PCR; TCRdb's copy has only in-frame clones and leaves some out. Of thousands of clones listed, nearly 99% are singletons. The sample taken for sequencing was naive CD8+ T cells sorted from PBMCs. These receptors came from a man aged 45-65 years in good health, CMV-negative, and a related stem cell transplant donor. Each CDR3 is given with its conserved first and last residue. The order of the fields is J gene, clone size, V gene, D gene, CDR3 length, CDR3 DNA, CDR3 protein. D genes are given only for firm matches. Clone size, where shown, is once, few, many, or a class for clones that have expanded.

J: TRBJ2-1; size: NA; V: TRBV2; D: NA; length: 14; DNA: TGTGCCAGCAGTTACGGGAGTTCCTACAATGAGCAGTTCTTC; CDR3: CASSYGSSYNEQFF
J: TRBJ2-3; size: once; V: TRBV7-3; D: NA; length: 13; DNA: TGTGCCAGCAGCAGTACAGGCACAGATACGCAGTATTTT; CDR3: CASSSTGTDTQYF
J: TRBJ2-1; size: NA; V: TRBV27; D: NA; length: 15; DNA: TGCGCCAGCAGTAAACTAGTGTCATTTTACAATGAGCAGTTCTTC; CDR3: CASSKLVSFYNEQFF
J: TRBJ2-6; size: once; V: TRBV4-3; D: NA; length: 16; DNA: TGCGCCAGCAGCCAAGATAAACTCTCTGGGGCCAACGTCCTGACTTTC; CDR3: CASSQDKLSGANVLTF
J: TRBJ2-7; size: NA; V: TRBV19; D: NA; length: 14; DNA: TGTGCCAGTAGTATAGGGGGGACTGGGTACGAGCAGTACTTC; CDR3: CASSIGGTGYEQYF
J: TRBJ2-1; size: NA; V: TRBV6-5; D: NA; length: 14; DNA: TGTGCCAGCAGCTCCAGCGAGGGATACAATGAGCAGTTCTTC; CDR3: CASSSSEGYNEQFF
J: TRBJ2-7; size: NA; V: TRBV11-3; D: NA; length: 13; DNA: TGTGCCAGCAGCTTAGGTCACTCCCACGAGCAGTACTTC; CDR3: CASSLGHSHEQYF
J: TRBJ1-1; size: NA; V: TRBV19; D: NA; length: 16; DNA: TGTGCCAGTACCCCTATAGGCGGACAGCGGCACACTGAAGCTTTCTTT; CDR3: CASTPIGGQRHTEAFF
J: TRBJ2-7; size: NA; V: TRBV13; D: TRBD1; length: 15; DNA: TGTGCCAGCAGCCCCCAGGGGGCGGGGTCCTACGAGCAGTACTTC; CDR3: CASSPQGAGSYEQYF
J: TRBJ2-7; size: once; V: TRBV30; D: NA; length: 12; DNA: TGTGCAGCCAGACAGGACTCCTACGAGCAGTACTTC; CDR3: CAARQDSYEQYF
J: TRBJ1-1; size: NA; V: TRBV9; D: NA; length: 16; DNA: TGTGCCAGCAGCTCTGAAGTACTCCCTCCGCACTCCGAAGCTTTCTTT; CDR3: CASSSEVLPPHSEAFF
J: TRBJ1-5; size: NA; V: TRBV9; D: TRBD1; length: 17; DNA: TGTGCCAGCAGCGCCGGGACAGGGCCATATAGCAATCAGCCCCAGCATTTT; CDR3: CASSAGTGPYSNQPQHF
J: TRBJ2-7; size: NA; V: TRBV18; D: NA; length: 14; DNA: TGTGCCAGCTCACCGGGGGGAGGAATTAGCGAGCAGTACTTC; CDR3: CASSPGGGISEQYF
J: TRBJ1-4; size: NA; V: TRBV9; D: NA; length: 15; DNA: TGTGCCAGCAGCGTAGAGGGGCAGGGGAATGAAAAACTGTTTTTT; CDR3: CASSVEGQGNEKLFF
J: TRBJ2-1; size: NA; V: TRBV2; D: NA; length: 14; DNA: TGTGCCAGCAGTGAACTAGGCGGGTGGAATGAGCAGTTCTTC; CDR3: CASSELGGWNEQFF
J: TRBJ1-2; size: NA; V: TRBV9; D: TRBD1; length: 16; DNA: TGTGCCAGCAGCGTTGGGACAGGAAAACGCTCCTATGGCTACACCTTC; CDR3: CASSVGTGKRSYGYTF
J: TRBJ1-1; size: NA; V: TRBV7-9; D: NA; length: 12; DNA: TGTGCCAGCAGCCCAGGGAGGAGTGAAGCTTTCTTT; CDR3: CASSPGRSEAFF
J: TRBJ1-4; size: NA; V: TRBV5-6; D: NA; length: 11; DNA: TGTGCCAGCAGCGGAGGGGAAAAACTGTTTTTT; CDR3: CASSGGEKLFF
J: TRBJ1-1; size: NA; V: TRBV4-3; D: NA; length: 17; DNA: TGCGCCAGCAGCCAAGATAGTCTGGGGGCAGAGGACACTGAAGCTTTCTTT; CDR3: CASSQDSLGAEDTEAFF
J: TRBJ1-1; size: NA; V: TRBV6-1; D: NA; length: 16; DNA: TGTGCCAGCAGTGATTGGCACCTTGTTCAGAACACTGAAGCTTTCTTT; CDR3: CASSDWHLVQNTEAFF
J: TRBJ2-3; size: NA; V: TRBV18; D: NA; length: 15; DNA: TGTGCCAGCTCACGAGCGAGCAAACGGGCAGATACGCAGTATTTT; CDR3: CASSRASKRADTQYF
J: TRBJ2-7; size: NA; V: TRBV9; D: NA; length: 15; DNA: TGTGCCAGCAGCGTCGAAGGAAATAGCGTGGACGAGCAGTACTTC; CDR3: CASSVEGNSVDEQYF
J: TRBJ1-1; size: NA; V: TRBV4-1; D: TRBD1; length: 16; DNA: TGCGCCAGCAGCCATCCCCCCGGACAGGGGGCTATTGAAGCTTTCTTT; CDR3: CASSHPPGQGAIEAFF
J: TRBJ2-1; size: NA; V: TRBV4-1; D: TRBD2; length: 16; DNA: TGCGCCAGCAGCCAGAGGACTAGCGGGATCGTCAATGAGCAGTTCTTC; CDR3: CASSQRTSGIVNEQFF
J: TRBJ2-1; size: NA; V: TRBV27; D: TRBD2; length: 18; DNA: TGTGCCAGCAGTTTATGGACTAGCGGCCCTCTCTCGGGCAATGAGCAGTTCTTC; CDR3: CASSLWTSGPLSGNEQFF
J: TRBJ2-1; size: NA; V: TRBV10-3; D: TRBD2; length: 17; DNA: TGTGCCATCAGTGACCCGGGGGGGTCTGTCTCCTACAATGAGCAGTTCTTC; CDR3: CAISDPGGSVSYNEQFF
J: TRBJ1-2; size: NA; V: TRBV30; D: NA; length: 11; DNA: TGTGCCTGCAGGGTGGGCTATGGCTACACCTTC; CDR3: CACRVGYGYTF
J: TRBJ2-1; size: NA; V: TRBV10-3; D: NA; length: 15; DNA: TGTGCCACCCAAGATGCCGGGGGTTACTTCAATGAGCAGTTCTTC; CDR3: CATQDAGGYFNEQFF
J: TRBJ2-1; size: NA; V: TRBV13; D: TRBD2; length: 15; DNA: TGTGCCAGCAGCTCGGGGGGGCCTGTCCACAATGAGCAGTTCTTC; CDR3: CASSSGGPVHNEQFF
J: TRBJ2-7; size: NA; V: TRBV30; D: TRBD1; length: 14; DNA: TGTGCCTGGAGTGTGGGTCAGGGGGCCTACGAGCAGTACTTC; CDR3: CAWSVGQGAYEQYF
J: TRBJ2-7; size: once; V: TRBV19; D: NA; length: 15; DNA: TGTGCCAGTAGTGTCGCAGGGGGGATCTCCTACGAGCAGTACTTC; CDR3: CASSVAGGISYEQYF
J: TRBJ2-7; size: NA; V: TRBV21-1; D: NA; length: 16; DNA: TGTGCCAGCAGCCTTCCTAGCGCCTGCTTTTCCTACGAGCAGTACTTC; CDR3: CASSLPSACFSYEQYF
J: TRBJ2-3; size: NA; V: TRBV28; D: TRBD2; length: 20; DNA: TGTGCCAGCAGTTCCAGTTTAATTCCACTAGCGGGAGGGCCAGGCGATACGCAGTATTTT; CDR3: CASSSSLIPLAGGPGDTQYF
J: TRBJ1-2; size: NA; V: TRBV13; D: TRBD1; length: 16; DNA: TGTGCCAGCAGCTCTCGGTTACAGGGGGCGTACTATGGCTACACCTTC; CDR3: CASSSRLQGAYYGYTF
J: TRBJ2-3; size: NA; V: TRBV9; D: TRBD1; length: 17; DNA: TGTGCCAGCAGCAGAGCCGGGACAGGGGGCGGGAGAGATACGCAGTATTTT; CDR3: CASSRAGTGGGRDTQYF
J: TRBJ2-2; size: NA; V: TRBV6-1; D: NA; length: 13; DNA: TGTGCCAGCAGTGGTACAGGTACCGGGGAGCTGTTTTTT; CDR3: CASSGTGTGELFF
J: TRBJ2-2; size: NA; V: TRBV27; D: NA; length: 13; DNA: TGTGCCAGCAGTTATATGAACACCGGGGAGCTGTTTTTT; CDR3: CASSYMNTGELFF
J: TRBJ2-1; size: NA; V: TRBV7-9; D: NA; length: 14; DNA: TGTGCCAGCATCCCTCGGGACTCGTACAATGAGCAGTTCTTC; CDR3: CASIPRDSYNEQFF
J: TRBJ2-2; size: NA; V: TRBV11-2; D: TRBD2; length: 17; DNA: TGTGCCAGCAGGCGTATCCGGGGACTAGCGAACACCGGGGAGCTGTTTTTT; CDR3: CASRRIRGLANTGELFF
J: TRBJ2-7; size: once; V: TRBV27; D: TRBD1; length: 15; DNA: TGTGCCAGCAGGGACGACAGGGTGCCCTTGTACGAGCAGTACTTC; CDR3: CASRDDRVPLYEQYF
J: TRBJ2-1; size: NA; V: TRBV13; D: NA; length: 15; DNA: TGTGCCAGCAGCTCCCCGGAGGGTTGGGGAAATGAGCAGTTCTTC; CDR3: CASSSPEGWGNEQFF